This T cell receptor beta chain stems from a study of identical twins. The study, taken as a whole, reports: Memory repertoires showed no such pattern, whereas abundant cord blood beta clonotypes carried fewer insertions.

This clonotype has a count of ten or more. Its antigen is still unknown. MiXCR, run by TCRdb on the 5' RACE reads, gives a single entry per CDR3 protein. This repertoire shows around 370,000 distinct CDR3 sequences, roughly 9% found once; its top ten account for approximately 9.3%. The receptor comes from a woman aged 50 to 60 in good health. Input material: naive T cells sorted from blood.

CDR3 protein: CASSQADYEQYF. CDR3 coding DNA: TGTGCCAGCAGCCAAGCGGACTACGAGCAGTACTTC. This chain links TRBV3-1 with TRBJ2-7, with D unclear. This CDR3 has 12 residues. Between the trimmed V and J ends, which lost 1 base and 3 bases, there was a span of 4 bases. The germline CDR1 and CDR2 sequences are LGHDT and YNNKEL (reference sequence).